Shown below are 30 T cell receptor beta chains from a single sample sequenced in a study of molecular identifiers for immune sequencing clone quantification. MiXCR, applied by TCRdb to the PCR reads, yields one record per CDR3 protein. Here the sample spans under 600,000 distinct CDR3 sequences, under 30% being singletons. The sample taken for sequencing was naive CD8+ T cells from blood, with Jurkat cell RNA spiked in. Noted subset: FACS-sorted CD8+CD4-CCR7+CD45RA+ naive T cells. The receptors were gathered from a human donor in good health. Some libraries in this study had Jurkat cell RNA spiked in.

This clonotype has a handful of counts. The chain employs TRBV4-3 and TRBJ1-3; D is undetermined. Trimming removed 0 bases at V and 1 base at J, with 13 bases between. Per germline, CDR1 LGHNA and CDR2 YSLEER. The CDR3 sequence is 17 residues long. The chain's CDR3 is CASSQDRWGNSGNTIYF. The CDR3 nucleotides are TGCGCCAGCAGCCAAGATCGCTGGGGTAATTCTGGAAACACCATATATTTT.

This clonotype was picked up a small number of times. The genes are TRBV12-5 and TRBJ2-3, with 7 bases aligning to TRBD1. The J segment lost 1 base and the V segment lost 3 bases, leaving 10 bases of the junction unmatched. Germline lookup yields CDR1 LGHNT and CDR2 FRNRAP. This CDR3 spans 17 amino acids. CDR3 DNA: TGTGCTAGTGGTTTACTACCCGACAGGGATGGCACAGATACGCAGTATTTT. Translated, it gives CASGLLPDRDGTDTQYF.

This clonotype turned up a few times. CDR3 region: CAWSGGLANTGELFF. As DNA, the CDR3 is TGTGCCTGGAGTGGGGGACTAGCGAACACCGGGGAGCTGTTTTTT. The chain employs TRBV30 and TRBJ2-2; 8 bases match TRBD2. CDR3 size: 15 residues. From germline, CDR1 is GTSNPN and CDR2 SVGIG (reference sequence). With V trimmed by 1 base and J by 0 bases, 1 base remained unmatched.

V is TRBV20-1 and J is TRBJ2-2; 13 bases line up with TRBD2. Germline CDR1 is DFQATT and CDR2 is SNEGSKA (reference sequence). The junction had 11 bases not matched to a gene; V was cut back by 0 bases and J by 13 bases. The CDR3 covers 16 residues. The CDR3 DNA follows: TGCAGTGCTAGAGATAAGGAACTAGCGGGGGGGCAGGTGCTGTTTTTT. Translated: CSARDKELAGGQVLFF.

This clonotype was observed a handful of times. For the CDR3, the DNA is TGTGCCAGCAGCACCGACAGGGGCATCAACAATGAGCAGTTCTTC. Translating it yields CASSTDRGINNEQFF. The V and J genes are TRBV7-9 and TRBJ2-1; TRBD1 agrees at 8 bases. CDR3 length equals 15 residues. Germline V gene sequence: CDR1 SEHNR, CDR2 FQNEAQ (reference sequence). J gave up 5 bases and V 5 bases, and 8 bases lay outside the gene matches.

This clonotype appeared many times. J is TRBJ2-3 and V is TRBV20-1; D is perhaps TRBD2 (5 bases). Germline values: CDR1 DFQATT, CDR2 SNEGSKA (reference sequence). V lost 4 bases to trimming and J lost 0 bases, with 14 bases between them. This CDR3 has 15 residues. The CDR3 nucleotides read TGCAGTGCTAACCCAGCGGAAGAAAGCACAGATACGCAGTATTTT. Residues: CSANPAEESTDTQYF.

This clonotype was detected a few times. CDR3 residues: CASSTGQGVTYEQYF. The CDR3 DNA is TGTGCCAGTAGTACGGGACAGGGGGTAACCTACGAGCAGTACTTC. J is TRBJ2-7 and V is TRBV19, with TRBD1 identical over 11 bases. With V trimmed by 4 bases and J by 2 bases, 4 bases remained unmatched. This CDR3 is 15 amino acids long. Germline V CDR1 and CDR2: LNHDA, SQIVND (reference sequence).

This clonotype occurred a few times. This sequence joins TRBV7-8 and TRBJ2-1, with TRBD1 as a possible D gene (5 bases). Germline V CDR1 and CDR2: SGHVS, FQNEAQ. The CDR3 sequence is 13 residues long. V was shortened by 1 base and J by 9 bases, with 10 bases between the two germline ends. In DNA, the CDR3 is TGTGCCAGCAGCTTAGATCGGACACCTGAGCAGTTCTTC. Amino acids: CASSLDRTPEQFF.

In regard to this clonotype: A much larger clone is a single base away; this may be a read error. The chain employs TRBV29-1 and TRBJ1-4; TRBD1 might be the D (5 bases). Germline CDR1 is SQVTM and CDR2 is ANQGSEA. Trimming shortened V by 0 bases and J by 10 bases, and 15 bases separated the two germline ends. The CDR3 has 14 amino acids. The CDR3 sequence is CSVEEIRGSVKLFF. Here the CDR3 DNA reads TGCAGCGTTGAAGAGATTAGGGGAAGTGTAAAACTGTTTTTT.

This sequence joins TRBV6-1 and TRBJ1-5, with D possibly matching TRBD1 (5 bases). Germline CDR1 is MNHNS and CDR2 is SASEGT. The CDR3 totals 14 residues. Trimming removed 6 bases at V and 4 bases at J, with 13 bases between. CDR3 amino acids: CASRAITGNQPQHF. The CDR3 coding sequence is TGTGCCAGCAGGGCAATCACAGGAAATCAGCCCCAGCATTTT.

In the case of this clonotype: The junction departs from the called germline gene at one end, perhaps through a read error. The gene calls are TRBV6-2 or TRBV6-3 and TRBJ2-5; 7 bases align to TRBD2. The germline gives CDR1 MNHEY, CDR2 SVGEGT. The CDR3 has 21 amino acids. CDR3 protein: CARSYSPREAGTNTYQETQYF. The CDR3 DNA sequence: TGTGCCCGCAGTTACTCCCCAAGGGAAGCGGGGACCAACACGTACCAAGAGACCCAGTACTTC.

This clonotype was seen a few times. This chain uses TRBV13 with TRBJ2-7; perhaps TRBD2 as D (6 bases). Germline V gene sequence: CDR1 PRHDT, CDR2 FYEKMQ (reference sequence). V lost 5 bases to trimming and J lost 0 bases, with 14 bases between them. CDR3 length: 15 residues. The DNA of the CDR3 is TGTGCCAGCAGCCCAGATAGCGGCAGCTCCTACGAGCAGTACTTC. Amino acid sequence: CASSPDSGSSYEQYF.

The V and J genes are TRBV4-3 and TRBJ1-4; D is undetermined. This CDR3 region has 17 residues. The germline V gene has CDR1 LGHNA and CDR2 YSLEER. V was clipped by 0 bases and J by 0 bases, with 11 bases between them. DNA for the CDR3: TGCGCCAGCAGCCAAGATCTTTTTGGGACAACTAATGAAAAACTGTTTTTT. It encodes CASSQDLFGTTNEKLFF.

The rearrangement joins TRBV7-2 to TRBJ2-7; 8 bases line up with TRBD2. J gave up 3 bases and V 1 base, and 14 bases lay outside the gene matches. CDR1 and CDR2 (germline): SGHTA, FQGNSA. The CDR3 spans 18 residues. The CDR3 DNA reads TGTGCCAGCAGCTTAGGGACCAGCGGGGGCCCTATTTACTACGAGCAGTACTTC. The encoded protein is CASSLGTSGGPIYYEQYF.

This clonotype appeared a few times. A read error may produce the germline difference seen at one junction end. The chain is built from TRBV29-1 and TRBJ1-1, with D perhaps matching TRBD1 (5 bases). Germline V lookup: CDR1 SQVTM, CDR2 ANQGSEA. This CDR3 contains 12 residues. The DNA for the CDR3 is TGCAGCGCTGGGGGTACTAACACTGTAGCTTTCTTT. Translation: CSAGGTNTVAFF.

Notes on this clonotype: This is likely a read error, given that the CDR3 carries no conserved phenylalanine or tryptophan at its end. The chain joins TRBV7-2 to TRBJ2-7; tentatively, D is TRBD1 or TRBD2 (5 bases each). The V and J ends lost 5 bases and 3 bases respectively, with 17 bases between them. Germline V gene lookup returns CDR1 SGHTA and CDR2 FQGNSA. The CDR3 consists of 15 residues. The CDR3 is CASSLGTSGYYEQYL. The CDR3 nucleotides read TGTGCCAGCAGCCTCGGGACCAGCGGCTACTACGAGCAGTACTTA.

This clonotype was picked up many times. The CDR3 is CASSSTVLNTEAFF. CDR3 bases: TGTGCCAGCAGCTCGACAGTGTTGAACACTGAAGCTTTCTTT. The V gene is TRBV7-9, the J gene TRBJ1-1; D perhaps matches TRBD1 (5 bases). The CDR3 has 14 amino acids. Trimming left V 4 bases short and J 0 bases short, with 9 bases between. CDR1 and CDR2 (germline): SEHNR, FQNEAQ (reference sequence).

The chain carries TRBV6-5 and TRBJ2-7, with a possible D match to TRBD1 (5 bases). The CDR3 has 13 amino acids. V dropped 2 bases and J dropped 5 bases, with 10 bases sitting between them. Germline lookup yields CDR1 MNHEY and CDR2 SVGAGI. The CDR3 DNA reads TGTGCCAGCAGTTACACCAGGGCCCACGAGCAGTACTTC. It is translated as CASSYTRAHEQYF.

This rearrangement joins TRBV12-3 or TRBV12-4 to TRBJ2-3, with 7 bases aligning to TRBD1. With 3 bases clipped from V and 2 bases from J, the junction kept 5 bases outside the gene matches. This CDR3 has 15 amino acids. The CDR3 DNA sequence: TGTGCCAGCAGTTTCACAGGGGAGTTCACAGATACGCAGTATTTT. Translating it yields CASSFTGEFTDTQYF.

This clonotype was observed a handful of times. The rearrangement joins TRBV4-1 to TRBJ1-1; no clear D. Germline V lookup: CDR1 MGHRA, CDR2 YSYEKL. V dropped 1 base and J dropped 0 bases, with 9 bases sitting between them. The CDR3 covers 15 residues. The CDR3 bases are TGCGCCAGCAGCCAAGGGGGTACGTTGAACACTGAAGCTTTCTTT. This gives the protein CASSQGGTLNTEAFF.

The J gene is TRBJ2-1, the V gene TRBV7-2, with D unresolved. Trimming removed 1 base at V and 5 bases at J, with 9 bases between. CDR1 is SGHTA and CDR2 is FQGNSA in the germline V gene. The length of the CDR3 is 14 residues. The CDR3 DNA sequence: TGTGCCAGCAGCTTAGAGGTCAAAAACAATGAGCAGTTCTTC. As protein: CASSLEVKNNEQFF. Full variable domain (remainder filled in from reference TRBV7-2 and TRBJ2-1): GAGVSQSPSNKVTEKGKDVELRCDPISGHTALYWYRQSLGQGLEFLIYFQGNSAPDKSGLPSDRFSAERTGGSVSTLTIQRTQQEDSAVYLCASSLEVKNNEQFFGPGTRLTVL.

Worth noting for this clonotype: A much larger clone sits a single nucleotide away, making a read error possible. This sequence joins TRBV14 and TRBJ1-2; D is uncertain. Trimming shortened V by 3 bases and J by 0 bases, and 17 bases separated the two germline ends. Germline assignment: CDR1 SGHDN and CDR2 FVKESK. CDR3 size: 17 residues. The CDR3, as DNA: TGTGCCAGCAGCCATGTCACGAGGATAGAAGCTAACTATGGCTACACCTTC. The encoded protein is CASSHVTRIEANYGYTF. The whole variable domain, filled in from reference TRBV14 and TRBJ1-2, reads EAGVTQFPSHSVIEKGQTVTLRCDPISGHDNLYWYRRVMGKEIKFLLHFVKESKQDESGMPNNRFLAERTGGTYSTLKVQPAELEDSGVYFCASSHVTRIEANYGYTFGSGTRLTVV.

This CDR3 reads CSARDLGLAVETQYF. CDR3 nucleotide sequence: TGCAGTGCTAGAGATCTAGGACTAGCCGTCGAGACCCAGTACTTC. The chain employs TRBV20-1 and TRBJ2-5; 8 bases agree with TRBD2. CDR1 is DFQATT, CDR2 SNEGSKA, per germline (reference sequence). The CDR3 covers 15 residues. V dropped 0 bases and J dropped 5; count of bases not matched to a gene: 8.

A few counts support this clonotype. This clone may be a read error of a much larger clone one base away. This chain links TRBV4-1 with TRBJ1-5; D is unresolved. The CDR3 length is 13 residues. Germline CDR1 is MGHRA and CDR2 is YSYEKL. CDR3 in DNA: TGCGCCCGCAGCCCCCATAGCAATCAGCCCCAGCATTTT. Amino acids: CARSPHSNQPQHF.

This clonotype was seen only a few times. The V and J genes are TRBV5-6 and TRBJ1-4; D may be TRBD1 (6 bases). Germline V lookup: CDR1 SGHDT, CDR2 YYEEEE. The length of the CDR3 is 15 residues. Trimming cost V 1 base and J 6 bases, with 13 bases left between them. The CDR3 nucleotides are TGTGCCAGCAGCTTGTGGCCAGGGGTTGATGAAAAACTGTTTTTT. Protein: CASSLWPGVDEKLFF.

V usage is TRBV7-9 and J usage is TRBJ2-7, with no clear D. The CDR3 extends over 13 amino acids. The V and J ends lost 6 bases and 1 base respectively, with 10 bases between them. Germline values: CDR1 SEHNR, CDR2 FQNEAQ (reference sequence). CDR3 residues: CASRVSNSYEQYF. The CDR3 DNA follows: TGTGCCAGCAGGGTGTCGAATTCCTACGAGCAGTACTTC.

At least ten counts were recorded for this clonotype. The chain is built from TRBV28 and TRBJ1-5; tentative D call: TRBD1 (5 bases). V gave up 7 bases and J gave up 6 bases, with 19 bases separating them. This CDR3 has 15 residues. Germline V lookup: CDR1 MDHEN, CDR2 SYDVKM. The chain's CDR3 is CASTKGDSWFQPQHF. In DNA, the CDR3 is TGTGCCAGCACTAAAGGGGACTCTTGGTTTCAGCCCCAGCATTTT.

This clonotype was counted at least ten times. The V call is TRBV6-5, the J call TRBJ1-5; D ambiguous. CDR1 and CDR2 (germline): MNHEY, SVGAGI. V was pared by 0 bases and J by 3 bases, with 9 bases between. This CDR3 is built from 15 residues. CDR3 amino acids: CASSYSSDSNQPQHF. CDR3 coding DNA: TGTGCCAGCAGTTACTCGTCGGATTCCAATCAGCCCCAGCATTTT.

This clonotype has at least ten counts. The gene calls are TRBV6-6 and TRBJ2-2; D remains unclear. There are 12 residues in the CDR3. CDR1 is MNHNY and CDR2 is SVGAGI in the germline V gene (reference sequence). With 4 bases removed from V and 5 bases from J, the gap between germline ends came to 5 bases. The CDR3 DNA follows: TGTGCCAGCAGTTCAGATACCGGGGAGCTGTTTTTT. As protein: CASSSDTGELFF.

As concerns this clonotype: In this CDR3 the conserved last residue, phenylalanine or tryptophan, is missing, so a read error is likely. This chain uses TRBV7-9 with TRBJ2-7; D is possibly TRBD2 (6 bases). The V end lost 1 base, the J end lost 4 bases, and 17 bases lay between the germline ends. The CDR3 contains 16 residues. Germline values: CDR1 SEHNR, CDR2 FQNEAQ (reference sequence). The CDR3 coding sequence is TGTGCCAGCAGCTTAGAGGCCGCGGGAATAGGGTACGAGCAGTACCTC. This codes for CASSLEAAGIGYEQYL.